This TCR beta chain was captured by sequencing in a study of human T cells and chemical hapten exposure. The time point was: patch test 1, 2 weeks after DPC sensitization. Treatment of the sample: therapeutic diphenylcyclopropenone sensitization with weekly scalp DPC. TCRdb re-called the RACE reads with MiXCR, one entry per CDR3 protein. The sample carries some 170,000 distinct CDR3 sequences, 20% to 25% recorded once. Germline V gene data show CDR1 as SGHRS and CDR2 as YFSETQ. CDR3 length: 17 residues. V was clipped by 4 bases and J by 1 base; unmatched bases: 6. This clonotype has just a few counts. The sequencing used whole blood, collected in connection with sensitization to the hapten diphenylcyclopropenone (DPC). This rearrangement joins TRBV5-1 to TRBJ2-1; 12 bases fit TRBD2. The clonotype was recovered from a woman aged 45-60 years with alopecia areata. Some clones in this sample may be carry-over from other donors' samples. The CDR3 coding sequence is TGCGCCAGCAGCCTAGCGGGAGGGCCCCCGTCCTACAATGAGCAGTTCTTC. It specifies CASSLAGGPPSYNEQFF.